The clone carrying this T cell receptor (beta chain) was seen at least ten times. CDR3 regions were amplified by Arm-PCR using iRepertoire HTBI primers to build TCR beta libraries. TCRdb independently ran MiXCR on the multiplex PCR reads; one entry per CDR3 protein. Here the sample spans hundreds of thousands of distinct CDR3 sequences, 16% being singletons. These data are taken from a study of regulatory T cells in long-lasting Graves disease. Time point described: newly diagnosed GD, antithyroid drugs for less than 3 months. Extracted PBMC RNA gave rise to the TCR library. This CDR3 has 13 amino acids. Germline loops: CDR1 SGHTA, CDR2 FQGNSA. V was clipped by 4 bases and J by 5 bases, with 10 bases between them. Another study also made use of these data, one on T cells in Graves' hyperthyroidism and ophthalmopathy. Per that study: The authors deemed Graves' hyperthyroidism stable absent ophthalmopathy progression within 18 months. Carried out on the TCR CDR3, a first-round RT-PCR used the HTBI primer set. The blood repertoire included most of the expanded thyroid clonotypes above 0.001.

This TCR derives from a man aged 35 to 55 with Graves disease. Sequenced material: peripheral blood mononuclear cells (PBMCs), taken at new diagnosis, from a patient treated with antithyroid drugs. The chain carries TRBV7-2 and TRBJ2-3; the D is unclear. The CDR3 DNA sequence: TGTGCCAGCAGCTCCACCCGGCAAGATACGCAGTATTTT. It specifies CASSSTRQDTQYF.